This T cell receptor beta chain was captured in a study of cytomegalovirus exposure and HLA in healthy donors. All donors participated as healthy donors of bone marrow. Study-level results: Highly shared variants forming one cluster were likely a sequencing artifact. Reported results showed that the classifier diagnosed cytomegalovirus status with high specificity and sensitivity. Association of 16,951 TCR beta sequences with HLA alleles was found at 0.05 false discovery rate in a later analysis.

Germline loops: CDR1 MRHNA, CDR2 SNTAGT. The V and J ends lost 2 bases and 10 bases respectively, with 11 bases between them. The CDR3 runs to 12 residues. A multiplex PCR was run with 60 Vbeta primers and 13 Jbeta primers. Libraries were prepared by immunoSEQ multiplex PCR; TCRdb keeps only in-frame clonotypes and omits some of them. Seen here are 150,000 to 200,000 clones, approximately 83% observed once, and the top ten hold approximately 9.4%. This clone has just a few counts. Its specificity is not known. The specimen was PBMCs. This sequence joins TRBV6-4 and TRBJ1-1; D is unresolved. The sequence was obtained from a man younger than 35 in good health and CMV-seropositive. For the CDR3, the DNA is TGTGCCAGCAGTGACCGACTCGGGGTAGCTTTCTTT. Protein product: CASSDRLGVAFF.